These 17 T cell receptor beta chains originate from one sample sequenced in a study of blood T cell repertoires in COVID-19. Produced via immunoSEQ multiplex PCR; TCRdb's table is partial and in-frame only. The repertoire holds 120,000 to 150,000 clones, more than 70% seen once, with 8.2% in the top ten. The sample taken for sequencing was peripheral blood. Receptor source: a woman in her sixties with acute or convalescent COVID-19.

As regards this clone: Other DNA sequences in the same sample also yield this CDR3. The chain joins TRBV6-5 to TRBJ1-1; D is perhaps TRBD1 (6 bases). This CDR3 is 13 amino acids long. Between the trimmed V and J ends, which lost 0 bases and 7 bases, there was a span of 9 bases. Germline CDR1 MNHEY, CDR2 SVGAGI. CDR3: CASSYSRGIEAFF. The DNA for the CDR3 is TGTGCCAGCAGTTACTCTAGGGGGATTGAAGCTTTCTTT.

This chain uses TRBV19 with TRBJ2-3; 9 bases are a match to TRBD2. Unmatched junction bases numbered 10, after V lost 5 bases and J lost 4 bases. The CDR3 totals 16 residues. Germline loops: CDR1 LNHDA, CDR2 SQIVND (reference sequence). CDR3 nucleotides: TGTGCCAGTAGTCTCCTGGCGGGGGGGCTCGCAGATACGCAGTATTTT. It translates to CASSLLAGGLADTQYF.

This clone is a singleton in its sample. The chain joins TRBV30 to TRBJ1-6, with TRBD1 matching over 7 bases. The germline V gene encodes CDR1 GTSNPN and CDR2 SVGIG (reference sequence). Trimming at V came to 6 bases and at J to 14 bases, leaving 7 bases not matched to a gene. There are 11 residues in the CDR3. The CDR3 spells CACFEGATLHF. CDR3 nucleotides: TGTGCCTGCTTCGAGGGGGCTACCCTCCACTTT.

The chain couples TRBV7-8 to TRBJ2-7; 12 nucleotides line up with TRBD1. This CDR3 has 16 residues. V dropped 2 bases and J dropped 3; count of bases not matched to a gene: 5. Germline-derived CDR1 and CDR2 are SGHVS and FQNEAQ. The CDR3 DNA reads as TGTGCCAGCAGCTTAAGGGGGGACAGGGGGCTCTACGAGCAGTACTTC. Protein product: CASSLRGDRGLYEQYF. Using reference TRBV7-8 and TRBJ2-7 for the parts outside the CDR3, the full variable domain is GAGVSQSPRYKVAKRGQDVALRCDPISGHVSLFWYQQALGQGPEFLTYFQNEAQLDKSGLPSDRFFAERPEGSVSTLKIQRTQQEDSAVYLCASSLRGDRGLYEQYFGPGTRLTVT.

This chain connects TRBV5-4 to TRBJ1-6; 9 positions match TRBD1. With V trimmed by 4 bases and J by 14 bases, 7 bases remained unmatched. CDR1 SGHNT and CDR2 YYREEE come from the germline V gene (reference sequence). The CDR3 covers 13 residues. CDR3 coding DNA: TGTGCCAGCAGCGTTACCGGGACAGGGACCCTCCACTTT. Translated, it gives CASSVTGTGTLHF.

This clone was detected only a few times. This chain connects TRBV2 to TRBJ2-7; TRBD2 matches at 9 bases. Germline V gene lookup returns CDR1 SNHLY and CDR2 FYNNEI. The V and J ends lost 10 bases and 4 bases, in that order; junction bases with no gene match: 8. The CDR3 is 13 residues long. Here the CDR3 DNA reads TGTGCCACCTCGACTAGCGGTACATACGAGCAGTACTTC. Translated: CATSTSGTYEQYF.

V is TRBV1 and J is TRBJ1-2. TRBV1 is a listed pseudogene. The CDR3 consists of 16 residues. The DNA of the CDR3 is TGCACCAGCAGCCAAGATCTACGAATCACCGGGGGGGGCTACACCTTC. This encodes CTSSQDLRITGGGYTF.

The chain is built from TRBV4-1 and TRBJ1-4; 12 bases line up with TRBD1. V trimming: 3 bases; J trimming: 7 bases; junction bases outside the gene matches: 15. Germline loops: CDR1 MGHRA, CDR2 YSYEKL. This CDR3 is built from 19 residues. The CDR3 DNA sequence: TGCGCCAGCAGCCAGGCTCTTCGGGGACAGGGGGCGCGCGGTGAAAAACTGTTTTTT. It is translated as CASSQALRGQGARGEKLFF.

Points on this clone: One junction end does not reproduce the germline sequence, and a read error may be involved. The chain combines TRBV9 with TRBJ1-1; 12 nucleotides match TRBD1. The CDR3 consists of 15 residues. Germline CDR1 reads SGDLS; CDR2 reads YYNGEE. The CDR3 DNA sequence: TGTGCCAGCAGCGTAGTAATGGACGGGACAGGGGGCCTCCGGTTT. It is translated as CASSVVMDGTGGLRF.

The count of this clone is one. V gene TRBV27 combines with J gene TRBJ2-5, with D possibly being TRBD1 (6 bases). Deletions cut 2 bases from V and 3 bases from J, with 10 bases between. CDR1 MNHEY and CDR2 SMNVEV come from the germline V gene (reference sequence). There are 14 residues in the CDR3. Written as DNA, the CDR3 is TGTGCCAGCAGTTTAGGGACACAGAAAGAGACCCAGTACTTC. Residues: CASSLGTQKETQYF.

This chain uses TRBV6-5 with TRBJ2-7; D possibly corresponds to TRBD2 (6 bases). Germline V lookup: CDR1 MNHEY, CDR2 SVGAGI. The CDR3 is made up of 14 amino acids. Trimming took off 6 bases at V and 3 bases at J, with 15 bases between the two ends. The CDR3 is CASSGGINYYEQYF. For the CDR3, the DNA is TGTGCCAGCAGCGGCGGGATAAATTACTACGAGCAGTACTTC.

This rearrangement joins TRBV4-1 to TRBJ2-3; 12 bases fit TRBD2. The germline CDR1 and CDR2 sequences are MGHRA and YSYEKL. V lost 4 bases to trimming and J lost 0 bases; unmatched junction nucleotides: 5. The CDR3 runs to 17 residues. CDR3 residues: CASSRGLAGPSTDTQYF. The CDR3 coding sequence is TGCGCCAGCAGCCGTGGACTAGCGGGGCCTAGCACAGATACGCAGTATTTT.

The chain joins TRBV12-5 to TRBJ2-2, with a tentative D call TRBD2 (5 bases). Trimming left V 0 bases short and J 5 bases short, with 13 bases between. Germline V CDR1 and CDR2: LGHNT, FRNRAP. The CDR3 is 16 residues long. CDR3 in DNA: TGTGCTAGTGGTTTGGTAGCGGCAGACGGGACCGGGGAGCTGTTTTTT. The encoded protein is CASGLVAADGTGELFF. The complete variable domain, with remaining parts taken from reference TRBV12-5 and TRBJ2-2, reads DARVTQTPRHKVTEMGQEVTMRCQPILGHNTVFWYRQTMMQGLELLAYFRNRAPLDDSGMPKDRFSAEMPDATLATLKIQPSEPRDSAVYFCASGLVAADGTGELFFGEGSRLTVL.

The chain couples TRBV20-1 to TRBJ1-1; maybe TRBD1 (5 bases). Germline-derived CDR1 and CDR2 are DFQATT and SNEGSKA (reference sequence). Trimming removed 2 bases at V and 4 bases at J, with 5 bases between. This CDR3 contains 11 residues. The CDR3 nucleotides read TGCAGTGCTAGACAGGGCACTGAAGCTTTCTTT. It translates to CSARQGTEAFF.

The chain combines TRBV19 with TRBJ1-2; no clear D. Germline CDR1 LNHDA, CDR2 SQIVND (reference sequence). The CDR3 has 12 residues. The ends were cut back, 7 bases at V and 2 bases at J, with 8 bases in the middle. CDR3 sequence (DNA): TGTGCCAGTATCGGAGGGAACTATGGCTACACCTTC. Translation gives CASIGGNYGYTF.

The rearrangement joins TRBV19 to TRBJ1-1; maybe TRBD1 (6 bases). V was clipped by 1 base and J by 5 bases, with 14 bases between them. Germline CDR1 and CDR2: LNHDA and SQIVND (reference sequence). CDR3 length equals 15 residues. CDR3 amino acids: CASSIGLRGATEAFF. The CDR3 DNA follows: TGTGCCAGTAGTATAGGCCTCCGGGGGGCGACTGAAGCTTTCTTT.

V and J are TRBV6-5 and TRBJ2-3; tentatively, D is TRBD2 (5 bases). This CDR3 contains 14 residues. Trimming shortened V by 6 bases and J by 1 base, and 11 bases separated the two germline ends. The germline V gene has CDR1 MNHEY and CDR2 SVGAGI. The CDR3 bases are TGTGCCAGCAGCCCCGCGGGCCGCACAGATACGCAGTATTTT. This sequence encodes CASSPAGRTDTQYF.